This entry lists 29 T cell receptor beta chains sequenced from one sample in a study of OX40 agonist ivuxolimab in advanced cancers. Measured with immunoSEQ multiplex PCR; TCRdb has only the in-frame clones, and not every one. This table has 50,000 to 75,000 clones, about 83% appearing once. The sample in question was CD4+ or CD8+ T cells sorted from blood, obtained in a trial of the OX40 agonist ivuxolimab. The receptors derive from an adult with an advanced solid tumor such as melanoma, head and neck, liver or kidney cancer.

The chain carries TRBV2 and TRBJ2-4; 12 bases fit TRBD1. The germline V gene encodes CDR1 SNHLY and CDR2 FYNNEI. The V segment lost 5 bases and the J segment 8 bases; nucleotides outside the gene matches: 10. The length of the CDR3 is 16 residues. The CDR3 bases are TGTGCCAGCAGTCGCACCGGGACAGGGGGCCGTGACATTCAGTACTTC. Translation: CASSRTGTGGRDIQYF.

This chain links TRBV19 with TRBJ1-1, with D possibly TRBD1 on 5 matching bases. Germline CDR1 LNHDA, CDR2 SQIVND (reference sequence). The V and J ends lost 5 bases and 11 bases respectively, with 24 bases between them. This CDR3 has 15 residues. This CDR3 reads CASSFTLQDTGNAFF. CDR3 in DNA: TGTGCCAGTAGTTTCACTCTACAGGATACCGGGAACGCTTTCTTT. Using reference TRBV19 and TRBJ1-1 for the parts outside the CDR3, the full variable domain is DGGITQSPKYLFRKEGQNVTLSCEQNLNHDAMYWYRQDPGQGLRLIYYSQIVNDFQKGDIAEGYSVSREKKESFPLTVTSAQKNPTAFYLCASSFTLQDTGNAFFGQGTRLTVV.

This clone was picked up a small number of times. The chain combines TRBV9 with TRBJ2-2, with no clear D. The CDR3 has 13 amino acids. With 4 bases removed from V and 8 bases from J, the gap between germline ends came to 12 bases. CDR1 and CDR2 from the germline V gene are SGDLS and YYNGEE. The CDR3 is CASSSHWGGELFF. In DNA, the CDR3 is TGTGCCAGCAGCTCCCATTGGGGTGGGGAGCTGTTTTTT.

The chain couples TRBV6-1 to TRBJ1-5, with a possible D match to TRBD1 (6 bases). Germline lookup yields CDR1 MNHNS and CDR2 SASEGT. Trimming cost V 6 bases and J 3 bases, with 15 bases left between them. The CDR3 sequence is 15 residues long. For the CDR3, the DNA is TGTGCCAGCAGCTTGAACCCAGGGGACAATCAGCCCCAGCATTTT. Its protein is CASSLNPGDNQPQHF.

The chain is built from TRBV6-1 and TRBJ1-5; D unclear. CDR1 MNHNS and CDR2 SASEGT come from the germline V gene. V shed 6 bases and J shed 0 bases, with 3 bases lying between them. CDR3 length: 12 residues. CDR3 residues: CASRASNQPQHF. CDR3 nucleotides: TGTGCCAGCAGAGCTAGCAATCAGCCCCAGCATTTT.

This clone was observed once. The chain has TRBV7-2 and TRBJ2-1, with D tentatively TRBD2 (6 bases). The V gene lost 1 base and the J gene lost 4 bases, with 14 bases spanning the gap. Germline CDR1 and CDR2: SGHTA and FQGNSA. CDR3 length equals 16 residues. This CDR3 reads CASSLGPGLSYNEQFF. The CDR3 DNA is TGTGCCAGCAGCTTAGGACCGGGACTTTCTTACAATGAGCAGTTCTTC. The entire variable domain, with the rest obtained from reference TRBV7-2 and TRBJ2-1, is as follows: GAGVSQSPSNKVTEKGKDVELRCDPISGHTALYWYRQSLGQGLEFLIYFQGNSAPDKSGLPSDRFSAERTGGSVSTLTIQRTQQEDSAVYLCASSLGPGLSYNEQFFGPGTRLTVL.

V is TRBV5-5 and J is TRBJ1-3, with 7 nucleotides matching TRBD1. In germline, CDR1 is SGHKS, CDR2 YYEKEE (reference sequence). This CDR3 contains 14 residues. V shed 5 bases, J shed 2 bases, and the junction held 4 bases outside the gene matches. CDR3 sequence (DNA): TGTGCCAGCAGGGAAGGGGGCGCTGGAAACACCATATATTTT. Its translation is CASREGGAGNTIYF.

The chain employs TRBV4-1 and TRBJ1-2; D ambiguous. The CDR3 has 12 residues. In germline, CDR1 is MGHRA, CDR2 YSYEKL. V lost 0 bases, J lost 4 bases, and 3 bases lay in between. CDR3 amino acids: CASSQDSYGYTF. For the CDR3, the DNA is TGCGCCAGCAGCCAAGACAGCTATGGCTACACCTTC.

The rearrangement links TRBV4-1 to TRBJ2-1; TRBD1 might be the D (6 bases). Germline values: CDR1 MGHRA, CDR2 YSYEKL. This CDR3 has 17 residues. V was trimmed by 2 bases and J by 9 bases, leaving 23 bases between them. CDR3 protein: CASSQQITGFLLSEQFF. CDR3 bases: TGCGCCAGCAGCCAACAAATTACAGGGTTCCTTTTAAGTGAGCAGTTCTTC.

The genes are TRBV19 and TRBJ1-5, with D perhaps matching TRBD1 (5 bases). Germline V lookup: CDR1 LNHDA, CDR2 SQIVND (reference sequence). This CDR3 has 14 amino acids. Trimming pared 7 bases from V and 5 bases from J, leaving 15 bases between. CDR3 region: CASTPAGLDQPQHF. The CDR3 DNA reads TGTGCCAGTACCCCCGCAGGGTTAGATCAGCCCCAGCATTTT.

This clone appeared a few times. The chain couples TRBV25-1 to TRBJ2-1, with 14 positions matching TRBD2. Per the germline V gene, CDR1 is MGHDK and CDR2 is SYGVNS. With V trimmed by 1 base and J by 3 bases, 5 bases remained unmatched. CDR3 size: 18 residues. The CDR3 loop is CASSESRLAGGIYNEQFF. The CDR3 DNA is TGTGCCAGCAGTGAATCTAGACTAGCGGGAGGGATCTACAATGAGCAGTTCTTC.

The rearrangement links TRBV20-1 to TRBJ2-5; D remains ambiguous. Looked up from germline, CDR1 is DFQATT and CDR2 is SNEGSKA (reference sequence). This CDR3 spans 11 amino acids. V shed 8 bases and J shed 4 bases, with 11 bases lying between them. CDR3: CSYPIGETQYF. Here the CDR3 DNA reads TGCAGTTACCCGATAGGAGAGACCCAGTACTTC.

The chain is built from TRBV14 and TRBJ2-1; 9 positions match TRBD1. This CDR3 region has 14 residues. The V and J ends lost 9 bases and 7 bases, in that order; junction bases with no gene match: 10. The germline CDR1 and CDR2 sequences are SGHDN and FVKESK. The CDR3 spells CASYRTGDVNEQFF. The CDR3 region has the DNA TGTGCCAGTTATCGGACAGGGGATGTAAATGAGCAGTTCTTC.

J is TRBJ2-1 and V is TRBV9, with TRBD2 matching 9 bases. The ends lost 0 bases at V and 9 bases at J; junction bases unmatched: 13. Germline CDR1 and CDR2: SGDLS and YYNGEE. CDR3 length: 17 amino acids. The CDR3 coding sequence is TGTGCCAGCAGCGTAGGGGCTGGGGCGGGAGGGACCAGTGAGCAGTTCTTC. This codes for CASSVGAGAGGTSEQFF. The variable domain in full, with the rest retrieved from reference TRBV9 and TRBJ2-1, is DSGVTQTPKHLITATGQRVTLRCSPRSGDLSVYWYQQSLDQGLQFLIQYYNGEERAKGNILERFSAQQFPDLHSELNLSSLELGDSALYFCASSVGAGAGGTSEQFFGPGTRLTVL.

The chain employs TRBV5-4 and TRBJ1-6, with 7 bases lining up with TRBD1. Germline V gives CDR1 SGHNT, CDR2 YYREEE (reference sequence). This CDR3 region has 15 residues. After removal of 2 bases from V and 10 bases from J, the junction contained 9 bases not matched to a gene. CDR3 nucleotide sequence: TGTGCCAGCAGCTTTAAGACAGGGCAGGGCTCACCCCTCCACTTT. It is translated as CASSFKTGQGSPLHF.

The CDR3: CASSGDRDPSSTDTQYF. The CDR3 nucleotides read TGTGCCAGCAGCGGGGACAGGGATCCTTCTAGCACAGATACGCAGTATTTT. This chain connects TRBV5-4 to TRBJ2-3; 9 bases agree with TRBD1. Germline CDR1 is SGHNT and CDR2 is YYREEE (reference sequence). V gave up 4 bases and J gave up 0 bases; unmatched junction bases: 9. This CDR3 has 17 amino acids.

The chain has TRBV6-1 and TRBJ1-1; 10 nucleotides line up with TRBD1. The ends lost 4 bases at V and 4 bases at J; junction bases unmatched: 6. CDR3 length: 15 residues. Looked up from germline, CDR1 is MNHNS and CDR2 is SASEGT. The CDR3, as DNA: TGTGCCAGCAGTGCAAGCTGGACAGGGGGCACTGAAGCTTTCTTT. Protein: CASSASWTGGTEAFF.

This clone has only one observation. The V call is TRBV18, the J call TRBJ1-2; D gene unclear. This CDR3 is built from 13 residues. Germline V gives CDR1 KGHSH, CDR2 LQKENI. Deletions cut 0 bases from V and 4 bases from J, with 6 bases between. The CDR3 region has the DNA TGTGCCAGCTCACCACCGTCAGCCTATGGCTACACCTTC. Protein: CASSPPSAYGYTF.

The table lists this clone with a count of one. The chain employs TRBV5-5 and TRBJ2-5; TRBD1 matches 10 bases. The length of the CDR3 is 18 residues. Trimming took 3 bases from V and 2 from J; bases not matched to a gene: 13. Looked up from germline, CDR1 is SGHKS and CDR2 is YYEKEE (reference sequence). This CDR3 is CASSYPDRGHQRQETQYF. The CDR3 DNA reads as TGTGCCAGCAGCTACCCTGACAGGGGGCACCAGCGTCAAGAGACCCAGTACTTC.

The chain carries TRBV5-1 and TRBJ2-5; possibly TRBD1 or TRBD2 for D (6 bases each). CDR3 length: 15 amino acids. The germline CDR1 and CDR2 sequences are SGHRS and YFSETQ. V was shortened by 3 bases and J by 1 base, with 13 bases between the two germline ends. CDR3 sequence reads: CASSWGAGPQETQYF. CDR3 in DNA: TGCGCCAGCAGCTGGGGGGCGGGGCCCCAAGAGACCCAGTACTTC.

The chain recombines TRBV5-4 with TRBJ2-7, with D possibly TRBD1 on 5 matching bases. V lost 5 bases and J lost 7, with 16 bases in between. The germline CDR1 and CDR2 sequences are SGHNT and YYREEE (reference sequence). CDR3 length: 13 amino acids. The CDR3 protein is CASSSGLGPEQYF. The DNA of the CDR3 is TGTGCCAGCAGTTCCGGGCTGGGGCCTGAGCAGTACTTC.

The chain combines TRBV6-1 with TRBJ1-1; D remains ambiguous. V lost 4 bases, J lost 1 base, and 22 bases lay in between. The CDR3 spans 18 residues. Germline V lookup: CDR1 MNHNS, CDR2 SASEGT. The CDR3 is CASSAFDQNPVWNTEAFF. Here the CDR3 DNA reads TGTGCCAGCAGTGCCTTTGACCAGAACCCGGTCTGGAACACTGAAGCTTTCTTT.

The genes are TRBV5-4 and TRBJ1-2, with TRBD1 matching 7 bases. CDR1 SGHNT and CDR2 YYREEE come from the germline V gene (reference sequence). The CDR3 length is 14 residues. Losses at the gene ends were 2 bases for V and 4 bases for J; bases not matched to a gene: 5. The CDR3 here is CASSLFGDSYGYTF. The CDR3 DNA follows: TGTGCCAGCAGCTTATTTGGGGACAGCTATGGCTACACCTTC.

The genes are TRBV28 and TRBJ2-1, with a tentative D call TRBD2 (6 bases). CDR1 MDHEN and CDR2 SYDVKM come from the germline V gene. Trimming removed 7 bases at V and 9 bases at J, with 22 bases between. The CDR3 is made up of 15 amino acids. CDR3 sequence: CASTPGRWQGGEQFF. The CDR3 nucleotides are TGTGCCAGCACCCCCGGTAGGTGGCAGGGAGGTGAGCAGTTCTTC.

This sequence joins TRBV29-1 and TRBJ2-1, with 14 bases aligning to TRBD2. The V gene's germline CDR1 is SQVTM and CDR2 ANQGSEA. The CDR3 extends over 15 amino acids. The trim removed 4 bases at V and 3 bases at J, leaving 2 bases unmatched. Written as DNA, the CDR3 is TGCAGCGTTGGAGGGACTAGCGGGAGCTACAATGAGCAGTTCTTC. Protein sequence: CSVGGTSGSYNEQFF.

The CDR3 is CASSLMAGGPGDEQFF. Here the CDR3 DNA reads TGCGCCAGCAGCTTGATGGCGGGAGGGCCTGGGGATGAGCAGTTCTTC. The chain recombines TRBV5-1 with TRBJ2-1, with TRBD2 matching 9 bases. CDR1 and CDR2 (germline): SGHRS, YFSETQ. The CDR3 contains 16 residues. Trimming took 1 base from V and 8 from J; bases not matched to a gene: 10.

This clone was counted between two and nine times. V and J are TRBV7-3 and TRBJ2-1; perhaps D is TRBD1 or TRBD2 (5 bases each). Trimming cost V 4 bases and J 9 bases, with 16 bases left between them. Germline V gene lookup returns CDR1 SGHTA and CDR2 FQGTGA. The CDR3 loop spans 14 amino acids. Written as DNA, the CDR3 is TGTGCCAGCAGCTCGGGACGGGGAATGAGTGAGCAGTTCTTC. It codes for CASSSGRGMSEQFF.

V usage is TRBV2 and J usage is TRBJ2-2; a possible D gene is TRBD1 (7 bases). The CDR3 extends over 15 amino acids. Germline lookup yields CDR1 SNHLY and CDR2 FYNNEI. With 7 bases removed from V and 5 bases from J, the gap between germline ends came to 17 bases. DNA of the CDR3: TGTGCCAGCACCTCCCGACAGGGAGGAACCGGGGAGCTGTTTTTT. Translated, it gives CASTSRQGGTGELFF.

This chain links TRBV5-5 with TRBJ1-4, with D hard to call. The CDR3 length is 13 residues. Trimming left V 7 bases short and J 3 bases short, with 10 bases between. CDR1 is SGHKS, CDR2 YYEKEE, per germline (reference sequence). The CDR3: CASGGNPNEKLFF. The CDR3 DNA reads TGTGCCAGCGGAGGGAATCCTAATGAAAAACTGTTTTTT. The full variable domain, completed using reference TRBV5-5 and TRBJ1-4, is DAGVTQSPTHLIKTRGQQVTLRCSPISGHKSVSWYQQVLGQGPQFIFQYYEKEERGRGNFPDRFSARQFPNYSSELNVNALLLGDSALYLCASGGNPNEKLFFGSGTQLSVL.